Each of the 31 T cell receptor beta chains below was sequenced from the same sample in a study of shared clonotypes between healthy human individuals. The method was immunoSEQ multiplex PCR; TCRdb's version includes in-frame clones alone and lacks a portion of them. The repertoire consists of 2,500,000 or so clones, with around 90% occurring once and the leading ten covering 0.13% to 0.15%. Sequencing was carried out using naive CD4+ T cells sorted from blood. Subset indicated: CD45RA+ positively selected. The receptor set was obtained from a man aged 18 to 29 in good health.

This clone was seen a handful of times. The chain is built from TRBV6-6 and TRBJ1-2, with D unresolved. The ends were cut back, 0 bases at V and 4 bases at J, with 9 bases in the middle. The CDR3 contains 14 residues. CDR1 is MNHNY and CDR2 is SVGAGI in the germline V gene (reference sequence). The CDR3 is CASSYSGSSYGYTF. CDR3 coding DNA: TGTGCCAGCAGTTACTCGGGCAGTAGCTATGGCTACACCTTC.

This clone was observed a single time. The chain links TRBV6-4 to TRBJ2-1; no firm D call. Trimming removed 3 bases at V and 0 bases at J, with 3 bases between. Per the germline V gene, CDR1 is MRHNA and CDR2 is SNTAGT. The CDR3 extends over 13 amino acids. Here the CDR3 DNA reads TGTGCCAGCAGTGAAAACTCCTACAATGAGCAGTTCTTC. Residues: CASSENSYNEQFF.

This clone was seen only once. This chain joins TRBV28 and TRBJ2-4, with 8 bases identical to TRBD1. V was clipped by 3 bases and J by 5 bases; unmatched bases: 3. This CDR3 region has 14 residues. Germline V gene lookup returns CDR1 MDHEN and CDR2 SYDVKM. CDR3: CASSLLDRENIQYF. The CDR3 region has the DNA TGTGCCAGCAGTTTGTTGGACAGGGAAAACATTCAGTACTTC.

The V call is TRBV5-4, the J call TRBJ2-1; possibly TRBD2 for D (6 bases). The V and J ends lost 1 base and 8 bases respectively, with 16 bases between them. The germline gives CDR1 SGHNT, CDR2 YYREEE (reference sequence). The CDR3 totals 15 residues. The CDR3 loop is CASSLIGLARDEQFF. The CDR3 DNA is TGTGCCAGCAGCTTGATTGGTCTAGCGAGGGATGAGCAGTTCTTC.

The sample holds a few counts of this clone. The chain recombines TRBV2 with TRBJ1-6; possibly TRBD1 for D (5 bases). Germline V gene lookup returns CDR1 SNHLY and CDR2 FYNNEI. This CDR3 comprises 14 residues. Trimming pared 5 bases from V and 9 bases from J, leaving 14 bases between. CDR3 region: CASSKGTPFSPLHF. CDR3 sequence (DNA): TGTGCCAGCAGTAAAGGGACTCCTTTTTCACCCCTCCACTTT.

The chain employs TRBV28 and TRBJ2-7, with D possibly being TRBD1 (6 bases). V lost 4 bases, J lost 3 bases, and 10 bases lay in between. Germline V gene data show CDR1 as MDHEN and CDR2 as SYDVKM. This CDR3 region has 13 residues. The CDR3: CASSSRQVYEQYF. CDR3 coding DNA: TGTGCCAGCAGTTCTCGACAGGTCTACGAGCAGTACTTC.

This sequence joins TRBV2 and TRBJ1-2; tentative D call: TRBD1 (5 bases). V shed 1 base and J shed 4 bases, with 7 bases lying between them. CDR1 and CDR2 from the germline V gene are SNHLY and FYNNEI. This CDR3 is built from 13 residues. The CDR3 DNA reads as TGTGCCAGCAGTGAAGACCAGGGCTATGGCTACACCTTC. It is translated as CASSEDQGYGYTF. Full variable domain (outside the CDR3, taken from reference TRBV2 and TRBJ1-2): EPEVTQTPSHQVTQMGQEVILRCVPISNHLYFYWYRQILGQKVEFLVSFYNNEISEKSEIFDDQFSVERPDGSNFTLKIRSTKLEDSAMYFCASSEDQGYGYTFGSGTRLTVV.

The chain carries TRBV5-4 and TRBJ2-1; 7 bases match TRBD1. The J segment lost 8 bases and the V segment lost 4 bases, leaving 9 bases of the junction unmatched. The CDR3 sequence is 14 residues long. Germline V CDR1 and CDR2: SGHNT, YYREEE (reference sequence). CDR3 nucleotide sequence: TGTGCCAGCAGCCGACAGGGTCGCGGAGATGAGCAGTTCTTC. Its translation: CASSRQGRGDEQFF. Full variable domain (rest looked up from reference TRBV5-4 and TRBJ2-1): ETGVTQSPTHLIKTRGQQVTLRCSSQSGHNTVSWYQQALGQGPQFIFQYYREEENGRGNFPPRFSGLQFPNYSSELNVNALELDDSALYLCASSRQGRGDEQFFGPGTRLTVL.

J is TRBJ1-1 and V is TRBV6-5, with 8 bases identical to TRBD1. Germline V gives CDR1 MNHEY, CDR2 SVGAGI. With 0 bases clipped from V and 4 bases from J, the junction kept 4 bases outside the gene matches. The CDR3 is 15 amino acids. The DNA for the CDR3 is TGTGCCAGCAGTTACTCCCACAGGGGGAGCACTGAAGCTTTCTTT. Its translation: CASSYSHRGSTEAFF.

The chain uses TRBV29-1 and TRBJ2-5; no definite D call. Germline V lookup: CDR1 SQVTM, CDR2 ANQGSEA. The CDR3 runs to 11 residues. Trimming stripped 2 bases from V and 3 bases from J, with 4 bases between. The CDR3 loop reads CSVEPEETQYF. CDR3 nucleotides: TGCAGCGTTGAACCGGAAGAGACCCAGTACTTC.

The rearrangement uses TRBV19 and TRBJ2-3; 13 positions agree with TRBD2. The CDR3 runs to 18 residues. The V gene end was trimmed by 6 bases and the J gene end by 4 bases; junction bases not matched to a gene: 13. Germline-derived CDR1 and CDR2 are LNHDA and SQIVND (reference sequence). The CDR3, as DNA: TGTGCCAGTAGGCCCGGGACTAGCGGGACAGAGCAGTCAGATACGCAGTATTTT. Protein: CASRPGTSGTEQSDTQYF.

This rearrangement joins TRBV5-4 to TRBJ2-5; maybe TRBD1 (5 bases). V gave up 8 bases and J gave up 0 bases, with 11 bases separating them. The CDR3 loop spans 13 amino acids. Germline lookup yields CDR1 SGHNT and CDR2 YYREEE (reference sequence). Here the CDR3 DNA reads TGTGCCAGTAATCAGGGAAACCAAGAGACCCAGTACTTC. Its translation is CASNQGNQETQYF.

The J gene is TRBJ1-1, the V gene TRBV5-1; a weak D match, TRBD1 (6 bases). The CDR3 loop spans 16 amino acids. Germline-derived CDR1 and CDR2 are SGHRS and YFSETQ. Trimming removed 3 bases from V and 1 base from J, with 16 bases in between. The CDR3, as DNA: TGCGCCAGCAGCTGGCCAGGTGGGACACCGAACACTGAAGCTTTCTTT. Translation gives CASSWPGGTPNTEAFF.

This chain uses TRBV27 with TRBJ2-7, with D uncertain. The V gene's germline CDR1 is MNHEY and CDR2 SMNVEV (reference sequence). Trimming pared 0 bases from V and 3 bases from J, leaving 9 bases between. The CDR3 spans 14 residues. The DNA of the CDR3 is TGTGCCAGCAGTTTATCGGCAAGGAACTACGAGCAGTACTTC. Translation gives CASSLSARNYEQYF.

This chain connects TRBV9 to TRBJ2-3, with D possibly matching TRBD1 (6 bases). Germline V CDR1 and CDR2: SGDLS, YYNGEE. The CDR3 covers 14 residues. V lost 2 bases and J lost 3, with 10 bases in between. Written as DNA, the CDR3 is TGTGCCAGCAGCGTCGAGACAGGTACAGATACGCAGTATTTT. Translated, it gives CASSVETGTDTQYF.

The chain joins TRBV4-3 to TRBJ2-7; TRBD2 matches 8 bases. There are 15 residues in the CDR3. The J segment lost 4 bases and the V segment lost 1 base, leaving 6 bases of the junction unmatched. The germline V gene encodes CDR1 LGHNA and CDR2 YSLEER. CDR3 DNA sequence: TGCGCCAGCAGCCAAGTCGGGGGGGGCAGGTACGAGCAGTACTTC. This codes for CASSQVGGGRYEQYF.

This chain uses TRBV5-1 with TRBJ2-3; 8 bases are shared with TRBD1. J was trimmed by 0 bases and V by 0 bases; bases with no gene match: 6. Germline V CDR1 and CDR2: SGHRS, YFSETQ. The CDR3 covers 17 residues. The CDR3 is CASSLGQGAYSTDTQYF. In nucleotides, the CDR3 is TGCGCCAGCAGCTTGGGGCAGGGGGCATATAGCACAGATACGCAGTATTTT.

This clone was seen only a few times. The V call is TRBV5-1, the J call TRBJ1-2; D unclear. The CDR3 consists of 14 residues. CDR1 is SGHRS and CDR2 is YFSETQ in the germline V gene. The V gene lost 1 base and the J gene lost 3 bases, with 10 bases spanning the gap. DNA of the CDR3: TGCGCCAGCAGCTTGTCATGGTCGGACTATGGCTACACCTTC. Its translation: CASSLSWSDYGYTF.

The chain carries TRBV10-3 and TRBJ2-7; TRBD1 matches 7 bases. Unmatched junction bases numbered 11, after V lost 10 bases and J lost 5 bases. In germline, CDR1 is ENHRY, CDR2 SYGVKD. The CDR3 contains 13 residues. The CDR3 loop reads CANSRDRSDEQYF. The CDR3 DNA follows: TGTGCCAACTCCCGGGACAGAAGCGACGAGCAGTACTTC.

The genes are TRBV2 and TRBJ2-7; 13 bases match TRBD2. The CDR3 contains 15 residues. The V and J ends lost 9 bases and 5 bases, in that order; junction bases with no gene match: 10. CDR1 and CDR2 from the germline V gene are SNHLY and FYNNEI. In nucleotides, the CDR3 is TGTGCCAGAAAACCTGGACTAGCGGGAGTAGACGAGCAGTACTTC. Encoded protein: CARKPGLAGVDEQYF.

The rearrangement uses TRBV5-6 and TRBJ1-1; D is ambiguous. This CDR3 has 13 amino acids. Trimming cost V 3 bases and J 6 bases, with 12 bases left between them. Looked up from germline, CDR1 is SGHDT and CDR2 is YYEEEE. The CDR3 sequence is CASSSGRRAEAFF. The DNA for the CDR3 is TGTGCCAGCAGCTCCGGCCGGAGGGCTGAAGCTTTCTTT.

The chain couples TRBV28 to TRBJ1-6; D gene uncertain. Germline-derived CDR1 and CDR2 are MDHEN and SYDVKM. Trimming shortened V by 10 bases and J by 4 bases, and 11 bases separated the two germline ends. The CDR3 contains 13 residues. In nucleotides, the CDR3 is TGTGCCACCCATAATCGATATAATTCACCCCTCCACTTT. Encoded protein: CATHNRYNSPLHF. The entire variable domain, with the rest obtained from reference TRBV28 and TRBJ1-6, is as follows: DVKVTQSSRYLVKRTGEKVFLECVQDMDHENMFWYRQDPGLGLRLIYFSYDVKMKEKGDIPEGYSVSREKKERFSLILESASTNQTSMYLCATHNRYNSPLHFGNGTRLTVT.

This chain connects TRBV5-1 to TRBJ1-1; D is uncertain. The V gene lost 0 bases and the J gene lost 0 bases, with 12 bases spanning the gap. Germline CDR1 SGHRS, CDR2 YFSETQ. This CDR3 is 16 amino acids long. CDR3 sequence (DNA): TGCGCCAGCAGCTTGGCCGGCCCAATCATGAACACTGAAGCTTTCTTT. This gives the protein CASSLAGPIMNTEAFF.

This clone was detected a few times. This rearrangement joins TRBV6-1 to TRBJ2-2; D gene ambiguous. CDR3 length: 13 amino acids. Germline CDR1 and CDR2: MNHNS and SASEGT. Trimming stripped 10 bases from V and 8 bases from J, with 17 bases between. The CDR3 sequence is CATFPRVAGELFF. Written as DNA, the CDR3 is TGTGCCACCTTTCCTAGGGTCGCGGGGGAGCTGTTTTTT.

V usage is TRBV4-2 and J usage is TRBJ2-5; D unresolved. Trimming removed 3 bases from V and 4 bases from J, with 3 bases in between. This CDR3 contains 11 residues. Per the germline V gene, CDR1 is LGHNA and CDR2 is YNFKEQ. The CDR3 here is CASSHGETQYF. The CDR3 DNA sequence: TGTGCCAGCAGCCACGGAGAGACCCAGTACTTC.

The gene calls are TRBV7-9 and TRBJ2-7, with D possibly called TRBD1 or TRBD2 (5 bases each). The V gene's germline CDR1 is SEHNR and CDR2 FQNEAQ (reference sequence). V gave up 2 bases and J gave up 3 bases, with 14 bases separating them. CDR3 size: 15 residues. The CDR3 region is CASSLYPGTVYEQYF. DNA of the CDR3: TGTGCCAGCAGCTTATACCCCGGGACGGTCTACGAGCAGTACTTC.

V and J are TRBV5-1 and TRBJ1-1, with D uncertain. In germline, CDR1 is SGHRS, CDR2 YFSETQ. V was pared by 5 bases and J by 0 bases, with 11 bases between. CDR3 length: 14 residues. CDR3 nucleotide sequence: TGCGCCAGCAGGGAGAGGATACTGAACACTGAAGCTTTCTTT. Its protein is CASRERILNTEAFF.

The rearrangement joins TRBV4-2 to TRBJ1-6, with 7 bases lining up with TRBD1. The CDR3 contains 19 residues. Germline CDR1 reads LGHNA; CDR2 reads YNFKEQ. Unmatched junction bases numbered 8, after V lost 0 bases and J lost 0 bases. CDR3 sequence (DNA): TGTGCCAGCAGCCAAGACGGGAGGGGGCTGACCTCCTATAATTCACCCCTCCACTTT. This encodes CASSQDGRGLTSYNSPLHF.

This chain uses TRBV1 with TRBJ2-7; TRBD1 reflects the table's D call only, with no check against the DNA. TRBV1 is given as a pseudogene. This CDR3 spans 15 amino acids. Written as DNA, the CDR3 is TGCACCAGCAGCCAAGAGAAATGGCATTGCTACGAGCAGTACTTC. This encodes CTSSQEKWHCYEQYF.

The DNA for the CDR3 is TGTGCCTGGTCTCGGACAGACTATGGCTACACCTTC. Protein sequence: CAWSRTDYGYTF. The chain recombines TRBV30 with TRBJ1-2; a weak D match, TRBD1 (6 bases). The CDR3 spans 12 residues. Germline CDR1 and CDR2: GTSNPN and SVGIG (reference sequence). V was trimmed by 5 bases and J by 3 bases, leaving 10 bases between them.

The chain links TRBV15 to TRBJ2-3; D uncertain. Deletions cut 3 bases from V and 6 bases from J, with 10 bases between. The CDR3 covers 13 residues. From germline, CDR1 is LNHNV and CDR2 YYDKDF (reference sequence). The CDR3 DNA follows: TGTGCCACCAGCAGGTCAAGGGTTGATACGCAGTATTTT. It translates to CATSRSRVDTQYF.